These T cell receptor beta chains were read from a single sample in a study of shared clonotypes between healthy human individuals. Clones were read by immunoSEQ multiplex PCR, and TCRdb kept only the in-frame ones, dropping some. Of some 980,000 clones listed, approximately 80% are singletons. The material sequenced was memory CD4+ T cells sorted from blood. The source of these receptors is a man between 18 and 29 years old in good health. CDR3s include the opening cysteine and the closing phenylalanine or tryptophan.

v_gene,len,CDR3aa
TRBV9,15,CASSFSGDTNTEAFF
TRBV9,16,CASSVVGTSVHNEQFF
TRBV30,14,CAWSVPLPGNTIYF
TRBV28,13,CASSPPEGYGYTF
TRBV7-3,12,CASSSGGSEQFF
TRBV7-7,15,CASSFGDRPPGELFF
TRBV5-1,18,CASTLTGEVVSGANVLTF
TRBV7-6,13,CASASGAQETQYF
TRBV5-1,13,CASSSGGPGEQYF
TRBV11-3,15,CASSLFRNLNQPQHF
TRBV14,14,CASSHSSRDEKLFF
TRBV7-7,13,CASSSLFSETQYF
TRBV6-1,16,CASSETSGRATDTQYF
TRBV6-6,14,CASNYQGARNIQYF
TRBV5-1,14,CASSRTNLRDEQFF
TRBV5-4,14,CASSLPGLNTEAFF
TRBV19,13,CASSIGPWYEQYF
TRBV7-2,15,CASSRQGAANEKLFF
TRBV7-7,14,CASSPTSGGAEQYF
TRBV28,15,CASSLTGGTNEKLFF
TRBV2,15,CASRHLGQMNTEAFF
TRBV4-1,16,CASSQVGVRQADEQYF
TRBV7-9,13,CASRVRGNTEAFF
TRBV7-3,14,CASSSTGGSTEAFF
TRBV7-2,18,CASSLALIAGVTYNEQFF